The present entry profiles one T cell receptor beta chain with its context. Its cognate antigen is unknown. This sample was included in a study of cytomegalovirus exposure and HLA in healthy donors. Study conclusions and caveats: Many donors carried some public TCRs, although rarity characterized most TCR sequences.

Primers for the PCR totalled 60 Vbeta and 13 Jbeta. Authors' processing steps: Around 11 million of 80 million to 85 million unique TCR beta chains were shared, per a later count. Profiling relied on immunoSEQ multiplex PCR, and the TCRdb table lists in-frame clones only, not all of them. V, J and clone size derive from that table, while D and trimming were established from the DNA sequence. The sample lists 160,000 or so clones; over 60% were seen once. This CDR3 has 11 residues. Per the germline V gene, CDR1 is SQVTM and CDR2 is ANQGSEA. V dropped 8 bases and J dropped 4 bases, with 9 bases sitting between them.

The gene calls are TRBV29-1 and TRBJ2-1; D is unresolved. This TCR derives from a man between 40 and 49 years old in good health and CMV-seronegative. The sequencing sample was made of PBMCs. CDR3 in DNA: TGCAGCTATCCGGGTTACAATGAGCAGTTCTTC. Its protein product is CSYPGYNEQFF.